This T cell receptor (beta chain) was captured in a study of CD8+ T cells in alopecia areata. Points from the study as a whole: Tofacitinib yielded significantly lower scalp clonality and fewer expanded CD8+ clones among the top 100. Shared TCR sequences were less clear between patients than in mice, possibly partly from HLA diversity.

Extraction of RNA preceded its reverse transcription into cDNA, which served as the sequencing template. Clones were sequenced by immunoSEQ multiplex PCR, and TCRdb holds only the in-frame ones, with some missing. This sample has 180,000 or so clones; about 51% occur once, and the top ten carry around 10%. Indicated treatment: oral pan-JAK inhibitor, 5-10 mg twice daily. V shed 7 bases and J shed 0 bases, with 8 bases lying between them. Germline V gives CDR1 SGHRS, CDR2 YFSETQ. The CDR3 runs to 14 residues. Concerning this clone itself: Its antigen is as yet unknown.

The specimen comprised CD8+ T cells sorted from blood, sampled around week 54, from a patient treated with tofacitinib. The origin of this receptor is a human donor with alopecia areata. This chain joins TRBV5-1 and TRBJ2-6; unclear D gene. DNA for the CDR3: TGCGCCAGCGACGCGTACTCTGGGGCCAACGTCCTGACTTTC. Its translation: CASDAYSGANVLTF.